Given below is one T cell receptor beta chain in context. Its antigen is as yet unknown. This sample was included in a study of T cell repertoires in cytomegalovirus infection. Study as a whole: CMV epitopes in the study were HLA-C-restricted (recently identified) and HLA-B-restricted (well studied). A matching HLA type, together with CMV infection, was signaled by public TCR beta signatures.

Overall study findings and caveats: Carriage of CMV together with the relevant HLA was identifiable through cumulative public TCR beta family frequency. HLA-C-restricted CMV clonotypes gave the most frequent clonotype in two of eight donors.

The V end lost 1 base, the J end lost 5 bases, and 17 bases lay between the germline ends. This CDR3 contains 17 residues. CDR1 SGHVS and CDR2 FQNEAQ come from the germline V gene. A single record per CDR3 protein comes from TCRdb applying MiXCR to the reads. The table records 100,000 or so distinct CDR3 sequences, 42% of them present only once. The V gene is TRBV7-8, the J gene TRBJ2-2; weak D call: TRBD1 (6 bases). This clonotype was obtained from a human donor in good health (CMV status not recorded). Some clones in this sample may be carry-over from other donors' samples. The input for sequencing was CD8+ T cells from cultured PBMCs, taken from culture after CMV antigen stimulation. The CDR3 loop is CASSLGQETIFTGELFF. CDR3 sequence (DNA): TGTGCCAGCAGCTTAGGACAGGAAACTATTTTTACCGGGGAGCTGTTTTTT. The full variable domain, completed using reference TRBV7-8 and TRBJ2-2, is GAGVSQSPRYKVAKRGQDVALRCDPISGHVSLFWYQQALGQGPEFLTYFQNEAQLDKSGLPSDRFFAERPEGSVSTLKIQRTQQEDSAVYLCASSLGQETIFTGELFFGEGSRLTVL.